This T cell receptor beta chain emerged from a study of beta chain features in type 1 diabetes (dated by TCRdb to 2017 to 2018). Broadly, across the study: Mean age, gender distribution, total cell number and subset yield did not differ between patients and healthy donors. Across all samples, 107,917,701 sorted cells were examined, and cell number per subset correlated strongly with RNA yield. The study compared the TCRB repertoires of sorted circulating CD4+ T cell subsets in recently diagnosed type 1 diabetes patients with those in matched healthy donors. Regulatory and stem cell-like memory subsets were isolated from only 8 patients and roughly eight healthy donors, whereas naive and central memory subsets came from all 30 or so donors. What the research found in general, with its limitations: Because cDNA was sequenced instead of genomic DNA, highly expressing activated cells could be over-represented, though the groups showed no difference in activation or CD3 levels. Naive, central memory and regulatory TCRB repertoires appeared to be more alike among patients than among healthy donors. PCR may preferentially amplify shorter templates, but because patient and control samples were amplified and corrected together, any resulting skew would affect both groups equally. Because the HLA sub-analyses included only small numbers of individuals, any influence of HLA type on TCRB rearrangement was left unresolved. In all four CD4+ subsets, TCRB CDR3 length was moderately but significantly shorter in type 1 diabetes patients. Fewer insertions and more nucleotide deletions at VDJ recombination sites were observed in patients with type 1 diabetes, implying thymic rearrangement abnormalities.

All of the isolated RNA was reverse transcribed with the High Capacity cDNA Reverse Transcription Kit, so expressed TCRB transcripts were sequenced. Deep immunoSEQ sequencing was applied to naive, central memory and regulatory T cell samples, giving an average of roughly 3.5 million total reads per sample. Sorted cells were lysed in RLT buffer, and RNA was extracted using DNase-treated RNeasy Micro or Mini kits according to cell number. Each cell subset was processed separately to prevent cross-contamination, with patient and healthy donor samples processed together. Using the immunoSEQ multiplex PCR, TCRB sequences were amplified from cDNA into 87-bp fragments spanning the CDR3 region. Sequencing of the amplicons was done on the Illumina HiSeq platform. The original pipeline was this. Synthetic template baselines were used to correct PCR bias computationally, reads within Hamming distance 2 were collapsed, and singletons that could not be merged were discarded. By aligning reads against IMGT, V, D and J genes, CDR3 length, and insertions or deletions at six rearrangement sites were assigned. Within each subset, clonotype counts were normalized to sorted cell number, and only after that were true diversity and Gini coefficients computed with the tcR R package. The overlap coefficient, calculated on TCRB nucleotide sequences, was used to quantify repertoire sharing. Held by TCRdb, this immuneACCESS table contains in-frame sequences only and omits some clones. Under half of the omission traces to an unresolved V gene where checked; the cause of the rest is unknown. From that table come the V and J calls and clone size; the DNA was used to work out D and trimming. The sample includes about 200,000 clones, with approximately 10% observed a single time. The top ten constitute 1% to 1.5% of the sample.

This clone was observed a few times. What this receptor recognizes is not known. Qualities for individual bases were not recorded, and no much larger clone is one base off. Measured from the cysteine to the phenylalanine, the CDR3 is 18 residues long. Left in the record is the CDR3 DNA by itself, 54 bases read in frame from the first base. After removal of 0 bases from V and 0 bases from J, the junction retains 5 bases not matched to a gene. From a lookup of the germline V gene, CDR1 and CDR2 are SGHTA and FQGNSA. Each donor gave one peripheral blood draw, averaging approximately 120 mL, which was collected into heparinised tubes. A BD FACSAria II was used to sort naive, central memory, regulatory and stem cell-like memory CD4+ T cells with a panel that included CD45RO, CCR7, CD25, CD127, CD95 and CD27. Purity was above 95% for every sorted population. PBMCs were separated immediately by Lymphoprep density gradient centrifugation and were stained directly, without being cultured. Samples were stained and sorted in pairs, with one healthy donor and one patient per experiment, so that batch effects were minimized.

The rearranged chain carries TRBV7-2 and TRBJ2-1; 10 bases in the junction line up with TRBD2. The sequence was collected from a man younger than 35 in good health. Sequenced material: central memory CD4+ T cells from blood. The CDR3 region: CASSLAPGLADSYNEQFF. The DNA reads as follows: TGTGCCAGCAGCTTAGCCCCCGGACTAGCGGACTCCTACAATGAGCAGTTCTTC.